This TCR beta chain was sequenced during a study of T cell responses to AZD1222 COVID-19 vaccine (dated by TCRdb to the early 2020s). Study-level background: AZD1222 recipients given second doses at about 4 weeks or at about 12 weeks were pooled, since spike-specific TCR depth and breadth were not found to differ between the two schedules. TCR sequencing covered 230 to 250 trial participants: roughly 200 given two doses of AZD1222 and approximately 26 given two doses of MenACWY control vaccine. Trial participants were enrolled by age into 18-55, 56-69 and 70-plus year subgroups, with approximately 160, 26 and 62 TCR-sequenced participants respectively. Here is what the overall study found, with its caveats: Only five or six AZD1222 recipients were SARS-CoV-2 seropositive at baseline, limiting conclusions about previously exposed vaccinees. Participants were mostly white British, with more females than males. The authors suggested clonal diversity may have been underestimated. The whole spike protein was spanned by vaccine-associated CD4 TCRs, and dominant responses were seen in regions 160-218 and 743-854. Epitopes outside the regions mutated in the B.1.351 and B.1.1.7 variants were reportedly recognized by nearly half of the unique spike-specific TCRs. In the small 56-69-year group, the increase in depth fell short of significance, most likely because of low power. Because no day 14 peak-response samples were available, the repertoires could be characterized only after the peak T cell response. A significant rise in spike-specific TCR breadth and depth was observed after two AZD1222 doses relative to day 0 and relative to MenACWY recipients.

The CDR3 regions of human TCRbeta chains were analyzed by immunosequencing. Turning to the authors' computational methods: TCRs in the repertoires were matched against a reference library of SARS-CoV-2-specific TCRs that had been generated with the MIRA antigen-specificity platform. Breadth was defined as the fraction of unique TCRs that were SARS-CoV-2-associated. Depth was defined as the fraction of total T cells that were SARS-CoV-2-associated. Using the MIRA data, each spike-specific TCR was mapped to the spike region that the TCR reacts to and placed in a CD4 or CD8 class. Log10-transformed breadth and depth values were compared by one-way ANOVA with Sidak's multiple comparisons tests. Here the immuneACCESS table is served through TCRdb, limited to in-frame sequences with V and J called. Missing clones are a known gap in these copies; in checked studies unresolved V genes cover under half, and the rest lacks a known reason. For V, J and clone size, that table is used; D and trimming come from the DNA. A total of 130,000 or so clones appear in this sample, 94% of them only once. In total, the top ten clones hold over 6.5% of the sample.

Comment on this clone: Its antigen has not been determined. No much larger clonotype is one base removed from it; base qualities were not supplied.

The meaning of the sample's time point label: baseline before first vaccination. Vaccinee samples came from UK trials COV001 and COV002, including a single-blind randomized controlled phase 2/3 trial of AZD1222 (ChAdOx1 nCoV-19) in healthy adults. Trial participant PBMC samples were collected at day 0 and day 28 after the second dose for TCRbeta chain sequencing. From a lookup of the germline V gene (reference sequence), CDR1 and CDR2 are MNHEY and SMNVEV. There are 12 amino acids in the CDR3, from cysteine to phenylalanine inclusive. The sequence is cut down to CDR3 DNA, 36 bases in frame from base 1. V sheds 3 bases and J sheds 9 bases, leaving 8 bases between their ends.

This chain is built from TRBV27 and TRBJ2-2; the D segment cannot be called with confidence. This sequence originates from an adult in good health. Sample: peripheral blood, taken on day 0 of AZD1222 vaccination. The CDR3 reads as follows: CASSFGDRELFF. At the DNA level, the sequence is TGTGCCAGCAGTTTCGGAGATCGGGAGCTGTTTTTT.